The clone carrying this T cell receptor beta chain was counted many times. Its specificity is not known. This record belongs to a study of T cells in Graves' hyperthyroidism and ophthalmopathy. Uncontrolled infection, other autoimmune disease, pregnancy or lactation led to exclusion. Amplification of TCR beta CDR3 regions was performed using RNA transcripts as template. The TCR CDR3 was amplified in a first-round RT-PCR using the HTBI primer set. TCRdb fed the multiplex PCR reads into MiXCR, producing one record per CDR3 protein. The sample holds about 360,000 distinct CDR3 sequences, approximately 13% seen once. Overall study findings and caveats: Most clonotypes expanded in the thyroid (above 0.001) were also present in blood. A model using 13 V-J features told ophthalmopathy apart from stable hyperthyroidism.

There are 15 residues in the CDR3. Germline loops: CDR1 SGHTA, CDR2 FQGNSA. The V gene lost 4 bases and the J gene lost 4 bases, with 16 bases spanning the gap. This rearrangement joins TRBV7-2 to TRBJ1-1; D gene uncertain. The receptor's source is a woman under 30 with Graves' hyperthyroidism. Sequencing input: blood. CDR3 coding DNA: TGTGCCAGCAGCTCTCCCATGATGGCGGCCACTGAAGCTTTCTTT. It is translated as CASSSPMMAATEAFF.